The 5 T cell receptor beta chains reported below all come from one sample, sequenced in a study of blood T cell repertoires in COVID-19. Profiled with immunoSEQ multiplex PCR; TCRdb holds only in-frame clones, not every one. The sample has about 76,000 clones, roughly 81% seen once; the top ten hold about 10%. Sequencing was carried out using peripheral blood. Source of these receptors: a man in his 60s with COVID-19, enrolled during active disease.

This chain connects TRBV19 to TRBJ1-2; TRBD1 is a possible D gene (6 bases). Germline CDR1 LNHDA, CDR2 SQIVND (reference sequence). The CDR3 is made up of 15 amino acids. V shed 6 bases and J shed 6 bases, with 20 bases lying between them. The CDR3 coding sequence is TGTGCCAGTAGCAACCAGCTACAGGGTCTGGATGGCTACACCTTC. It is translated as CASSNQLQGLDGYTF.

This clone was counted a few times. V is TRBV29-1 and J is TRBJ2-7; possibly TRBD2 for D (6 bases). V was shortened by 8 bases and J by 6 bases, with 20 bases between the two germline ends. Germline CDR1 and CDR2: SQVTM and ANQGSEA. The CDR3 has 13 amino acids. For the CDR3, the DNA is TGCAGCTTCGTCGCGGGATCGAACCGCGAGCAGTACTTC. This sequence encodes CSFVAGSNREQYF.

This clone has a handful of counts. This chain links TRBV19 with TRBJ1-4; TRBD1 agrees at 8 bases. The CDR3 length is 14 residues. Per germline, CDR1 LNHDA and CDR2 SQIVND (reference sequence). Trimming removed 2 bases from V and 8 bases from J; junction bases left unmatched: 4. In DNA, the CDR3 is TGTGCCAGTAGTATAAGGGACAGGTCGGAAAAACTGTTTTTT. Encoded protein: CASSIRDRSEKLFF.

The chain employs TRBV9 and TRBJ1-2, with 9 nucleotides matching TRBD1. CDR1 SGDLS and CDR2 YYNGEE come from the germline V gene. The CDR3 runs 18 residues. Losses at the gene ends were 0 bases for V and 4 bases for J; bases not matched to a gene: 13. The CDR3 loop reads CASSVAPGQGLSGYGYTF. Written as DNA, the CDR3 is TGTGCCAGCAGCGTAGCACCGGGACAGGGACTTTCAGGCTATGGCTACACCTTC. The variable domain in full, with the rest retrieved from reference TRBV9 and TRBJ1-2, is DSGVTQTPKHLITATGQRVTLRCSPRSGDLSVYWYQQSLDQGLQFLIQYYNGEERAKGNILERFSAQQFPDLHSELNLSSLELGDSALYFCASSVAPGQGLSGYGYTFGSGTRLTVV.

The chain is built from TRBV7-7 and TRBJ2-2; 9 positions match TRBD1. V lost 6 bases and J lost 3; bases outside the gene matches: 2. The germline V gene encodes CDR1 SSHAT and CDR2 FNYEAQ (reference sequence). The CDR3 consists of 14 residues. The DNA for the CDR3 is TGTGCCAGCAGGGGACAGGGTCACACCGGGGAGCTGTTTTTT. Residues: CASRGQGHTGELFF.